This T cell receptor beta chain was obtained from a study of CD8+ T cells in alopecia areata. As the sequencing template, cDNA was produced by extracting RNA and reverse transcribing it. This table comes from immunoSEQ multiplex PCR, and its TCRdb copy is limited to in-frame clones, with some not included. The sample lists 110,000 or so clones, around three fifths occurring once. Treatment of the sample: oral pan-JAK inhibitor, 5-10 mg twice daily. This receptor was taken from a human donor with alopecia areata. Here the sequenced sample was CD4+ T cells sorted from blood, taken at week 24, from a patient treated with tofacitinib.

The CDR3 DNA is TGTGCCAGCAGCTTAGTTAGGGCAGGGGGACGGGGATCGGCTTTCTTT. This gives the protein CASSLVRAGGRGSAFF. The rearrangement links TRBV7-2 to TRBJ1-1; TRBD1 matches at 7 bases. The CDR3 length is 16 residues. The V gene end was trimmed by 1 base and the J gene end by 11 bases; junction bases not matched to a gene: 16. In germline, CDR1 is SGHTA, CDR2 FQGNSA.